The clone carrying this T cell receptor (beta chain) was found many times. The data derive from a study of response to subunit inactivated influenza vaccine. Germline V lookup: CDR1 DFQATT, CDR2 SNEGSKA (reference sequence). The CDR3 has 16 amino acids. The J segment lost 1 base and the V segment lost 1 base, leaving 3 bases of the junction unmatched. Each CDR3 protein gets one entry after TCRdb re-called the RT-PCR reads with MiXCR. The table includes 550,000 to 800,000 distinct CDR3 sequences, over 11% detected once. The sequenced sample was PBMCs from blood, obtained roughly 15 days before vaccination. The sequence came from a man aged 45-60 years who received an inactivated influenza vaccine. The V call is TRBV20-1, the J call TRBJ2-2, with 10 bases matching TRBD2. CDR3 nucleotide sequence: TGCAGTGCTAGAGGGGCTAGCGGGAGGAACACCGGGGAGCTGTTTTTT. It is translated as CSARGASGRNTGELFF.